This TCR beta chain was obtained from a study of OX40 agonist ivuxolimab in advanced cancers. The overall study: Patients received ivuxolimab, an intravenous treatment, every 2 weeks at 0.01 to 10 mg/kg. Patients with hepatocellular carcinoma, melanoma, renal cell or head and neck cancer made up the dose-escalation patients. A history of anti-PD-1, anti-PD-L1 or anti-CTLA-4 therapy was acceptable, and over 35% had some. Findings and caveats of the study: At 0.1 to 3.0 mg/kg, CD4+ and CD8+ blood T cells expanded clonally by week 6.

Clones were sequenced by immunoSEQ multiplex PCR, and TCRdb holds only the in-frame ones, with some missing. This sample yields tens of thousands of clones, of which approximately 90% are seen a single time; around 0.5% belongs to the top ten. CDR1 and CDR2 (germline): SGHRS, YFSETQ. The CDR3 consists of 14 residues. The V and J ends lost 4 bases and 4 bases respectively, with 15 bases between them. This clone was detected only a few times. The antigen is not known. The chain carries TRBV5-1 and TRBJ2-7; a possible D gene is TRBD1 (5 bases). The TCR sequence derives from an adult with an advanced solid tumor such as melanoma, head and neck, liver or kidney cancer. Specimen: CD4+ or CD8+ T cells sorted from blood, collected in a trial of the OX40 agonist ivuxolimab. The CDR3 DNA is TGCGCCAGCAGCCAGTATTTAGACAGTTACGAGCAGTACTTC. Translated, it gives CASSQYLDSYEQYF.